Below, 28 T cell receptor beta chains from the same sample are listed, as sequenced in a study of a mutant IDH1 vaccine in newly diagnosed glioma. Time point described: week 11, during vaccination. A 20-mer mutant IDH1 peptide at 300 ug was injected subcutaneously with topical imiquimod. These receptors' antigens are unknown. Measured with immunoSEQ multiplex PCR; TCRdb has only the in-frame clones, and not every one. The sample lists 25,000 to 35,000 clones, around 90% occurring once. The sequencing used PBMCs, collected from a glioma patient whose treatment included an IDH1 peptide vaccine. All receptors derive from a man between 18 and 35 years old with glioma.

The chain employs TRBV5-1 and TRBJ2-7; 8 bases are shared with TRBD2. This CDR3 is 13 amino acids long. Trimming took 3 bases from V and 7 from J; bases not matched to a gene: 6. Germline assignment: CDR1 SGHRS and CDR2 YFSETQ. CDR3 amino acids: CASSSLAGNEQYF. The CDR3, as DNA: TGCGCCAGCAGCTCCTTAGCGGGAAATGAGCAGTACTTC.

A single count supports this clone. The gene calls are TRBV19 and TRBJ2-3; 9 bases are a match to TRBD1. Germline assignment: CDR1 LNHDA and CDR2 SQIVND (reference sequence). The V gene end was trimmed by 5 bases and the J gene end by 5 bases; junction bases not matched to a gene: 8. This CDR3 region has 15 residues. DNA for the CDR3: TGTGCCAGTAGTCCGCAGGGACAGGGAAGAGATACGCAGTATTTT. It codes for CASSPQGQGRDTQYF.

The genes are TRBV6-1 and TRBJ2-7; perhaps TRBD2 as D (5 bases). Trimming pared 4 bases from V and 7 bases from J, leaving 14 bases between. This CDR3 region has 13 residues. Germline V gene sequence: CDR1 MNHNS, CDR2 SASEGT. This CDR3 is CASSVPDSGEQYF. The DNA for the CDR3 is TGTGCCAGCAGTGTACCCGACTCGGGGGAGCAGTACTTC.

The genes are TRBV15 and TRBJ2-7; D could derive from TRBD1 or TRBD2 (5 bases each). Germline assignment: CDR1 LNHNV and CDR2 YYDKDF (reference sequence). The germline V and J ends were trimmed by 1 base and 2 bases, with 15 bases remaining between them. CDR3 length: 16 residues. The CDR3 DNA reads TGTGCCACCAGCAGAGGGACCGGGACGGGAACCTACGAGCAGTACTTC. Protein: CATSRGTGTGTYEQYF.

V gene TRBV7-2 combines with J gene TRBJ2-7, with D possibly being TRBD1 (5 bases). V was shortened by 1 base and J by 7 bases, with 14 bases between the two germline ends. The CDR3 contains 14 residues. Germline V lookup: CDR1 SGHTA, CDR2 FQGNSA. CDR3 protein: CASSLEAGSGEQYF. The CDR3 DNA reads TGTGCCAGCAGCTTAGAGGCAGGGTCCGGAGAGCAGTACTTC.

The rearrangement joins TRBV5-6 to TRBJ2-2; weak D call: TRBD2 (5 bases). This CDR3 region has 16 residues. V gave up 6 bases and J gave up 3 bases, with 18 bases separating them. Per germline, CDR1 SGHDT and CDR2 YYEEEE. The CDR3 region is CASNGGLGSHTGELFF. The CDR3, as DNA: TGTGCCAGCAACGGCGGGCTGGGGTCCCACACCGGGGAGCTGTTTTTT.

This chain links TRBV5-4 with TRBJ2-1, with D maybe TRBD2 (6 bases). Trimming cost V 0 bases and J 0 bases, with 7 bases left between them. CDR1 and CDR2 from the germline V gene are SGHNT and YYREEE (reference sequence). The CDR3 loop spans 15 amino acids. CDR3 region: CASSLDGSSYNEQFF. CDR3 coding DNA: TGTGCCAGCAGCTTGGACGGGAGCTCCTACAATGAGCAGTTCTTC.

This chain's CDR3 is CASSLTGANVLTF. The CDR3 DNA sequence: TGTGCCAGCAGTTTAACTGGGGCCAACGTCCTGACTTTC. The chain recombines TRBV27 with TRBJ2-6; D not certain. This CDR3 has 13 amino acids. CDR1 and CDR2 from the germline V gene are MNHEY and SMNVEV (reference sequence). Trimming shortened V by 2 bases and J by 2 bases, and 1 base separated the two germline ends.

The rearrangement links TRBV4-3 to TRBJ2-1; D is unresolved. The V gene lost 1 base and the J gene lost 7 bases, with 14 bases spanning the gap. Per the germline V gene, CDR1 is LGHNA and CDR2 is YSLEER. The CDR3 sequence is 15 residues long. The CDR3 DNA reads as TGCGCCAGCAGCCAAGGAGTTAACGCGGCAAATGAGCAGTTCTTC. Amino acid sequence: CASSQGVNAANEQFF.

CDR3 in amino acids: CASSRGSVNNEQFF. Written as DNA, the CDR3 is TGCGCCAGCAGCCGGGGATCCGTTAACAATGAGCAGTTCTTC. This rearrangement joins TRBV5-1 to TRBJ2-1; possibly TRBD2 for D (5 bases). Looked up from germline, CDR1 is SGHRS and CDR2 is YFSETQ. The V gene lost 4 bases and the J gene lost 5 bases, with 13 bases spanning the gap. The CDR3 extends over 14 amino acids.

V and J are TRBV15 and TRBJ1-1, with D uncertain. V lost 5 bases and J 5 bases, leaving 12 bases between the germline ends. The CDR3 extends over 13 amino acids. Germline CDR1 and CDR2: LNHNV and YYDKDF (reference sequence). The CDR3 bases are TGTGCCACCAGCGCGGGAACGACTACTGAAGCTTTCTTT. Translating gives CATSAGTTTEAFF.

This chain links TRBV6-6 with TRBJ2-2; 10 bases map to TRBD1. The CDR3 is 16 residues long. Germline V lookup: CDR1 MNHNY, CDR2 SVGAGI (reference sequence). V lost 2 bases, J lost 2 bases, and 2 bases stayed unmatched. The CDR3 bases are TGTGCCAGCAGTTACGGACAGGGGGTTAACACCGGGGAGCTGTTTTTT. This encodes CASSYGQGVNTGELFF.

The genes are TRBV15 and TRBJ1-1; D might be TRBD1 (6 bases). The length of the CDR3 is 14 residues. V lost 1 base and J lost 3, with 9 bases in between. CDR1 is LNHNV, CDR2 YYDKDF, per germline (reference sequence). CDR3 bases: TGTGCCACCAGCAGAGGGGGGCTGGACACTGAAGCTTTCTTT. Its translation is CATSRGGLDTEAFF.

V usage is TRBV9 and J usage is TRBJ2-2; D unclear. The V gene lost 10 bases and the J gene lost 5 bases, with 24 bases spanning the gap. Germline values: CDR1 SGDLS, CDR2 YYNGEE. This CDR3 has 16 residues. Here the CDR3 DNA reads TGTGCCGCCAGCAGCGCACCCACCGCACGGACCGGGGAGCTGTTTTTT. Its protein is CAASSAPTARTGELFF.

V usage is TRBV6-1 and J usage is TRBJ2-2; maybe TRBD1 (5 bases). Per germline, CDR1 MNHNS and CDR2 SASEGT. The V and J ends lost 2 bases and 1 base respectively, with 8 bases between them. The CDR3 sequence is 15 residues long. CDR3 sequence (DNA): TGTGCCAGCAGTGAACATACAGGGAACACCGGGGAGCTGTTTTTT. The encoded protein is CASSEHTGNTGELFF.

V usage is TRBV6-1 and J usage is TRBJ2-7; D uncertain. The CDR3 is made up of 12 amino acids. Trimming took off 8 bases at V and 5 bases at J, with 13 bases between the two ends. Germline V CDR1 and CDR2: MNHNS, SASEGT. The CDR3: CASCKGYDEQYF. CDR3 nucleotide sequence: TGTGCCAGCTGCAAGGGTTATGACGAGCAGTACTTC.

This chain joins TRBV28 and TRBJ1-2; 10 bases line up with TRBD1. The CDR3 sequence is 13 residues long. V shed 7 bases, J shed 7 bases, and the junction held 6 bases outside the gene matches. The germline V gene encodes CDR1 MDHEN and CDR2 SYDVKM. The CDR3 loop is CASTRQGAIGYTF. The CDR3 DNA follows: TGTGCCAGCACCCGACAGGGGGCAATTGGCTACACCTTC.

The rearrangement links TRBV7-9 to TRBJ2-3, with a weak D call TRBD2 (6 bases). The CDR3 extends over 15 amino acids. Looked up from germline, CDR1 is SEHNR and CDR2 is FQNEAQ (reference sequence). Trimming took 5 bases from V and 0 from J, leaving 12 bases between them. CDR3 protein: CASSPPGLSTDTQYF. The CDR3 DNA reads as TGTGCCAGCAGCCCCCCGGGACTCAGCACAGATACGCAGTATTTT.

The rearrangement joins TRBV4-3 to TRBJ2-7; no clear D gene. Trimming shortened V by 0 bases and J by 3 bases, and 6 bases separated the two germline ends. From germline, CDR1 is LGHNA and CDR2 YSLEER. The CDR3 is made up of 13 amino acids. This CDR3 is CASSQDSGYEQYF. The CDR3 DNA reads TGCGCCAGCAGCCAAGACAGTGGCTACGAGCAGTACTTC.

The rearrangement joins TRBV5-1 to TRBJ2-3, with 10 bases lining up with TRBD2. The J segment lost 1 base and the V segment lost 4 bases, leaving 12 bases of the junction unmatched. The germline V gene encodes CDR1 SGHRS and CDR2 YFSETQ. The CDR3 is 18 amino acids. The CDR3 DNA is TGCGCCAGCAGCCTCAGGAGCGGGAGGGCCCAGGGCACAGATACGCAGTATTTT. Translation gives CASSLRSGRAQGTDTQYF. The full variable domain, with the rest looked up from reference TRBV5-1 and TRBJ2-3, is KAGVTQTPRYLIKTRGQQVTLSCSPISGHRSVSWYQQTPGQGLQFLFEYFSETQRNKGNFPGRFSGRQFSNSRSEMNVSTLELGDSALYLCASSLRSGRAQGTDTQYFGPGTRLTVL.

CDR3: CASSRDRAAGTEAFF. The CDR3 DNA reads TGTGCCAGCAGCCGTGACAGGGCGGCGGGCACTGAAGCTTTCTTT. This chain connects TRBV6-5 to TRBJ1-1, with TRBD1 matching 7 bases. CDR1 is MNHEY and CDR2 is SVGAGI in the germline V gene. The CDR3 covers 15 residues. V trimming: 6 bases; J trimming: 4 bases; junction bases outside the gene matches: 11.

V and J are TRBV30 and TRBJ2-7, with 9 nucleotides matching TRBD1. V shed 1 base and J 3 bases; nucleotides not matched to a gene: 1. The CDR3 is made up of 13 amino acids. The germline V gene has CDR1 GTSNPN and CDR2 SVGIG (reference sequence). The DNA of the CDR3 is TGTGCCTGGAGTGGGGACAGGGTCTACGAGCAGTACTTC. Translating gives CAWSGDRVYEQYF.

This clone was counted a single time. The CDR3 DNA follows: TGCGCCAGCAGTGAGCGGATGGGGGCCTACGAGCAGTACTTC. Its protein is CASSERMGAYEQYF. V and J are TRBV10-2 and TRBJ2-7; D is possibly TRBD1 or TRBD2 (5 bases each). The germline V and J ends were trimmed by 2 bases and 2 bases, with 10 bases remaining between them. CDR3 length equals 14 residues. Looked up from germline, CDR1 is WSHSY and CDR2 is SAAADI.

Here the CDR3 reads CASSSQNYRRNTEAFF. The CDR3 DNA reads TGCGCCAGCAGCTCCCAGAACTATAGGAGGAACACTGAAGCTTTCTTT. The chain uses TRBV5-1 and TRBJ1-1, with unresolved D. The length of the CDR3 is 16 residues. Trimming took 3 bases from V and 1 from J, leaving 16 bases between them. Germline V gene sequence: CDR1 SGHRS, CDR2 YFSETQ. Based on the CDR3 plus reference TRBV5-1 and TRBJ1-1, the full variable domain is KAGVTQTPRYLIKTRGQQVTLSCSPISGHRSVSWYQQTPGQGLQFLFEYFSETQRNKGNFPGRFSGRQFSNSRSEMNVSTLELGDSALYLCASSSQNYRRNTEAFFGQGTRLTVV.

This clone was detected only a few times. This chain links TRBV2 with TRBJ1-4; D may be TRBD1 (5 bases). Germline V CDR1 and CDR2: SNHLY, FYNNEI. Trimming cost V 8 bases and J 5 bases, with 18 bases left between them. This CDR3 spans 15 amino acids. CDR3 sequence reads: CASGGTSSGNEKLFF. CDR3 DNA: TGTGCCAGCGGGGGGACCTCATCGGGGAATGAAAAACTGTTTTTT. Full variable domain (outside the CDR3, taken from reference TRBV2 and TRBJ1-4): EPEVTQTPSHQVTQMGQEVILRCVPISNHLYFYWYRQILGQKVEFLVSFYNNEISEKSEIFDDQFSVERPDGSNFTLKIRSTKLEDSAMYFCASGGTSSGNEKLFFGSGTQLSVL.

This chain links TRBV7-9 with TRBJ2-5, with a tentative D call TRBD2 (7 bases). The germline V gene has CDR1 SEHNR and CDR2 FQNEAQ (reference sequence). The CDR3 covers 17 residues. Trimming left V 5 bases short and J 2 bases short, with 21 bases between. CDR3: CASSPLEGRGSQETQYF. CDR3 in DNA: TGTGCCAGCAGCCCCCTCGAGGGGAGGGGGTCTCAAGAGACCCAGTACTTC.

Here the CDR3 reads CASSLGTSGNTGELFF. The CDR3 DNA reads as TGTGCCAGCAGCTTGGGGACTAGCGGGAACACCGGGGAGCTGTTTTTT. The rearrangement uses TRBV5-6 and TRBJ2-2; 10 bases are shared with TRBD2. This CDR3 region has 16 residues. From germline, CDR1 is SGHDT and CDR2 YYEEEE. V was clipped by 0 bases and J by 1 base; unmatched bases: 0.

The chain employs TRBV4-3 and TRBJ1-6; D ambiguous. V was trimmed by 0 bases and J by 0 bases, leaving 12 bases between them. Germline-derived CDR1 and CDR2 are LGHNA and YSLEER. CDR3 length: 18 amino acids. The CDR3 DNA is TGCGCCAGCAGCCAAGATTTCGGGCCGAGCTCCTATAATTCACCCCTCCACTTT. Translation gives CASSQDFGPSSYNSPLHF.